This TCR beta chain was obtained from a study of shared clonotypes between healthy human individuals. At the level of the study: Per-donor plates numbered three CD4 naive, three CD4 memory, two CD8 naive and one CD8 memory.

The CDR3 has 14 residues. CDR1 MNHEY and CDR2 SVGAGI come from the germline V gene. Trimming pared 6 bases from V and 4 bases from J, leaving 13 bases between. Naive CD8 cells comprised CD45RO-negative, CCR7-positively selected cells, excluding terminally differentiated effector memory CD45RA+ cells. Evenly divided among several immunoSEQ plates was the genomic DNA of each subset. As originally analysed: Filtering differed because ImmunoSEQ produced junction-only sequences that carried no quality scores. Sequenced by immunoSEQ multiplex PCR; TCRdb stores in-frame clones only, minus some. V and J calls and clone size come straight from that table; D and trimming were deduced from the DNA. This sample has over 800,000 clones, with 80% to 95% found just once.

Sequencing was done on a sample of naive CD8+ T cells sorted from blood. The chain is built from TRBV6-5 and TRBJ2-1; D is undetermined. The origin of this receptor is a man younger than 45 in good health. In DNA form, the CDR3 reads TGTGCCAGCAGCTTATACGGGTCGTACAATGAGCAGTTCTTC. This gives the protein CASSLYGSYNEQFF.